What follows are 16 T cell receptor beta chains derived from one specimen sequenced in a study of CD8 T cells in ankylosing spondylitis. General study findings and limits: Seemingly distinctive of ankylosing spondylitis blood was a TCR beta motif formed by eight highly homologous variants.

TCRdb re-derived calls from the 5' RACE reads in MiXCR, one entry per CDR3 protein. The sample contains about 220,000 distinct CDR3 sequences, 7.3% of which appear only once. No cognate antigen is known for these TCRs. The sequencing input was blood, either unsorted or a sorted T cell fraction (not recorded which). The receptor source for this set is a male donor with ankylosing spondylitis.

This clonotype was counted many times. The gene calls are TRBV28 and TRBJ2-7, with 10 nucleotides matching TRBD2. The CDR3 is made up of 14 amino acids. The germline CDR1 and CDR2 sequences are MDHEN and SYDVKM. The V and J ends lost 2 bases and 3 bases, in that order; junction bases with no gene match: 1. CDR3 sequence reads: CASSLLAGDYEQYF. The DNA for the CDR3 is TGTGCCAGCAGTTTACTAGCGGGAGACTACGAGCAGTACTTC. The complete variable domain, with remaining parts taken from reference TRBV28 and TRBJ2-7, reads DVKVTQSSRYLVKRTGEKVFLECVQDMDHENMFWYRQDPGLGLRLIYFSYDVKMKEKGDIPEGYSVSREKKERFSLILESASTNQTSMYLCASSLLAGDYEQYFGPGTRLTVT.

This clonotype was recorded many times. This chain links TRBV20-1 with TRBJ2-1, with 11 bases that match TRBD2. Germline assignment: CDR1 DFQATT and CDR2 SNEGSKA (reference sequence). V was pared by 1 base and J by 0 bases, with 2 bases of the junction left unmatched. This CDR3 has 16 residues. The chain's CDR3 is CSARGGLAGSYNEQFF. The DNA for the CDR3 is TGCAGTGCTAGAGGTGGACTAGCGGGCTCCTACAATGAGCAGTTCTTC.

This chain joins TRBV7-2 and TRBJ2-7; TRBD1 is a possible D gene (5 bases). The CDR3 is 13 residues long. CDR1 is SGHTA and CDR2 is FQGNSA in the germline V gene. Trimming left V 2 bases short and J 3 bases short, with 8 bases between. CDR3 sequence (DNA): TGTGCCAGCAGCTTAAACCAGGGCTACGAGCAGTACTTC. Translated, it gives CASSLNQGYEQYF.

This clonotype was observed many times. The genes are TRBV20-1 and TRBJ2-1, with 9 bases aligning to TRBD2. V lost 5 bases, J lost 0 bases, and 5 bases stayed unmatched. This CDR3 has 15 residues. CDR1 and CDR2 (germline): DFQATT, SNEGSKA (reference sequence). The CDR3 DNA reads TGCAGTGCTGGTAGCGGGGGCCTCTCCTACAATGAGCAGTTCTTC. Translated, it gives CSAGSGGLSYNEQFF.

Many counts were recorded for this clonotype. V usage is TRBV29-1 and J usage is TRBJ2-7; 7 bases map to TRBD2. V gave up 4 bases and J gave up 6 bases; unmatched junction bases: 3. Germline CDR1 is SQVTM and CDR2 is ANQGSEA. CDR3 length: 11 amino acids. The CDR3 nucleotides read TGCAGCGTTGGGTGGGGGGGCGAGCAGTACTTC. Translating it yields CSVGWGGEQYF.

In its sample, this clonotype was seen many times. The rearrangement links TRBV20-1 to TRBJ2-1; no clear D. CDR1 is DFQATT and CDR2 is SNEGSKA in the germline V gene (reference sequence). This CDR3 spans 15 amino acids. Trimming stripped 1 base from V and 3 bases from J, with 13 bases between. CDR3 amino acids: CSARVSGSYYNEQFF. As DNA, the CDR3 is TGCAGTGCTAGAGTATCCGGCTCATACTACAATGAGCAGTTCTTC.

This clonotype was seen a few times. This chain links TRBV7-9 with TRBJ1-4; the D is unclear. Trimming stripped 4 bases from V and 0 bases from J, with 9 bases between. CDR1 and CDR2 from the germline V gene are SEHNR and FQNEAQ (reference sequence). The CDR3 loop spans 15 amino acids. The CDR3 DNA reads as TGTGCCAGCAGCTCGGACCGAGCAACTAATGAAAAACTGTTTTTT. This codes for CASSSDRATNEKLFF.

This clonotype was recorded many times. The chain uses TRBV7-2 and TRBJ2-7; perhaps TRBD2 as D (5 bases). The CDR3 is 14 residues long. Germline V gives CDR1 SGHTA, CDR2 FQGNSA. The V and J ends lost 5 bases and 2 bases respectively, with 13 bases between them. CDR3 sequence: CASSRLLNPYEQYF. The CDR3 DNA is TGTGCCAGCAGCCGACTACTCAACCCCTACGAGCAGTACTTC.

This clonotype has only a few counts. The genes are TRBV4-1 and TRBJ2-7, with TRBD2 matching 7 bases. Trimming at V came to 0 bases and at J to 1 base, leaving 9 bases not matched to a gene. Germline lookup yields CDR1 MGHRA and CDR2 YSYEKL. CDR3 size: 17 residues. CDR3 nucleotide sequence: TGCGCCAGCAGCCAAGAACCCCCTGCGGGGGAATCCTACGAGCAGTACTTC. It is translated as CASSQEPPAGESYEQYF.

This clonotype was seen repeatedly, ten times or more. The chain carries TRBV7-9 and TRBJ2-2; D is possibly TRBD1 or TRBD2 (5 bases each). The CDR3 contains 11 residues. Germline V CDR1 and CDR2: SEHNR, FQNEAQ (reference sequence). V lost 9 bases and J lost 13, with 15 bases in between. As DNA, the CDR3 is TGTGCCAGTGAAGAGGGGCGCGGGCTGTTTTTT. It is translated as CASEEGRGLFF.

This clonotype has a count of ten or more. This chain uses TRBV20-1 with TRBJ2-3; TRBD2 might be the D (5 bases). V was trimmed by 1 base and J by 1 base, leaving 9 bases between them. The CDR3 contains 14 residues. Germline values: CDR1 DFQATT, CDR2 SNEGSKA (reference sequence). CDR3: CSARGTGGTDTQYF. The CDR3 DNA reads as TGCAGTGCTAGAGGGACTGGGGGCACAGATACGCAGTATTTT.

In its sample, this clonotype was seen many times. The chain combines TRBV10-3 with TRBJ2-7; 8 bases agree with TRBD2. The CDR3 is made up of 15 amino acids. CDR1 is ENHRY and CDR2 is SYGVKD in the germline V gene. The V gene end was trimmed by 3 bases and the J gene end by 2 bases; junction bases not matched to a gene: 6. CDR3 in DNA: TGTGCCATCAGTGAAGAGCGGGAGACCCCCTACGAGCAGTACTTC. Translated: CAISEERETPYEQYF.

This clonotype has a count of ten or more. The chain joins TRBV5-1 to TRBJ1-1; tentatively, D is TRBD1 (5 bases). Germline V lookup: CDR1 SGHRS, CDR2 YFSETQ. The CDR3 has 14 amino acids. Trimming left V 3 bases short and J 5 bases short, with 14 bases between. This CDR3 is CASSSRGGITEAFF. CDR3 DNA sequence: TGCGCCAGCAGCTCCCGGGGGGGGATTACTGAAGCTTTCTTT.

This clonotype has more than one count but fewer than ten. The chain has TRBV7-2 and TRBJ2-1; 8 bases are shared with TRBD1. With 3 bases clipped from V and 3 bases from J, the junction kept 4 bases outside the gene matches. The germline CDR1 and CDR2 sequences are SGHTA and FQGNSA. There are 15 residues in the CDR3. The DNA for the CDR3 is TGTGCCAGCAGCTTCGGACAGGGTGGCTACAATGAGCAGTTCTTC. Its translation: CASSFGQGGYNEQFF.

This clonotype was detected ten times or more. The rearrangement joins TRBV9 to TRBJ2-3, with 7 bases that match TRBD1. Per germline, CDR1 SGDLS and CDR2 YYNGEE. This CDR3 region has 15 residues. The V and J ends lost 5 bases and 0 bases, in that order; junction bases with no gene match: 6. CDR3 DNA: TGTGCCAGCAGAGGGACAGCCAAAAGCACAGATACGCAGTATTTT. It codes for CASRGTAKSTDTQYF. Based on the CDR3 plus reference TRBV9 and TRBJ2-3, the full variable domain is DSGVTQTPKHLITATGQRVTLRCSPRSGDLSVYWYQQSLDQGLQFLIQYYNGEERAKGNILERFSAQQFPDLHSELNLSSLELGDSALYFCASRGTAKSTDTQYFGPGTRLTVL.

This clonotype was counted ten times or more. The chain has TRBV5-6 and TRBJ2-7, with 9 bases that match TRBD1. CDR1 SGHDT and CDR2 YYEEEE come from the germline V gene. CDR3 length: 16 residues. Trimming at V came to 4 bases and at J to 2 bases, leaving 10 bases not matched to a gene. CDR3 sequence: CASSPFRDRATYEQYF. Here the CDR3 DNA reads TGTGCCAGCAGCCCCTTCCGGGACAGGGCCACCTACGAGCAGTACTTC.